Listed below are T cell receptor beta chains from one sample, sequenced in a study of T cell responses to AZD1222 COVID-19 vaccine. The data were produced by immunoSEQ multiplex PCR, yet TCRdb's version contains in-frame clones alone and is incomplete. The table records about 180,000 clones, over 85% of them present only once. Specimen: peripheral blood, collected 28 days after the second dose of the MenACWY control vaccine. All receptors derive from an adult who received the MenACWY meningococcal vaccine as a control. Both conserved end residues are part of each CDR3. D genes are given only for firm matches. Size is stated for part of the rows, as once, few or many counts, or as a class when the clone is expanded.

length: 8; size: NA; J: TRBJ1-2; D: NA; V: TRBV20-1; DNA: TGCAGTGCTAGAGACACGGTCTTC; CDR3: CSARDTVF
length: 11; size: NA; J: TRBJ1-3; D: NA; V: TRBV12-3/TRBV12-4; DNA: TGTGCCAGCAGTTTGGGCGGACCGATTGGTTTT; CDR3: CASSLGGPIGF
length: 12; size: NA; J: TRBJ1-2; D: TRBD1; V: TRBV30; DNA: TGTGCCTGGACAAGGGACAGGGCTGGCTACACCTTC; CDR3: CAWTRDRAGYTF
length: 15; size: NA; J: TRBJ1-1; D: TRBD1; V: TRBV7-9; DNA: TGTGCCAGCAGCTCCCGGGACAGGGTAAGCACTGAAGCTTTCTTT; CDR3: CASSSRDRVSTEAFF
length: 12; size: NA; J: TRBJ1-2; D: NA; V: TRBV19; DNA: TGTGCCAGTAACTCGGTGTCGGTGGGCTACACCTTC; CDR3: CASNSVSVGYTF
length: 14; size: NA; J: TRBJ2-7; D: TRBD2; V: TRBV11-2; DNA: TGTGCCAGCAGCTTTGGAGCGGGGGAGTACGAGCAGTACTTC; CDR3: CASSFGAGEYEQYF
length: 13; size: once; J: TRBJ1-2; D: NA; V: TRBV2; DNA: TGTGCCAGCAAACTGGACGGAGGCTATGGCTACACCTTC; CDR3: CASKLDGGYGYTF
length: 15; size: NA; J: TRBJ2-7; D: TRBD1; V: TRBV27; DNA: TGTGCCAGCAGTTTACAGGGGGCGTCGGATTACGAGCAGTACTTC; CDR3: CASSLQGASDYEQYF
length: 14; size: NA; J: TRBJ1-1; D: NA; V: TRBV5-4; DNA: TGTGCCAGCAGCTTAGAAAAGTTGAACACTGAAGCTTTCTTT; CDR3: CASSLEKLNTEAFF
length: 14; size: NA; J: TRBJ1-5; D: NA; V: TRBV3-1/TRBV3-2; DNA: TGTGCCAGCAGCCAGATTAATAGCAATCAGCCCCAGCATTTT; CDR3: CASSQINSNQPQHF
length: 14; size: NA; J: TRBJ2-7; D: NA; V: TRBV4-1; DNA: TGCGCCAGCAGCCAAGACTGGTCGTCCTACGAGCAGTACTTC; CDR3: CASSQDWSSYEQYF
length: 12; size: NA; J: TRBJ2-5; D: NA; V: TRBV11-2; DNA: TGTGCCAGCAGCTTAGGGGGACAAACCCAGTACTTC; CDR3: CASSLGGQTQYF
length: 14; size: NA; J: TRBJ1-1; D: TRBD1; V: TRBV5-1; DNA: TGCGCCAGCAGCCCCGGACAGGTAAACACTGAAGCTTTCTTT; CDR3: CASSPGQVNTEAFF
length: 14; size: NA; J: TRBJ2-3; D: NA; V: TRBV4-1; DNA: TGCGCCAGCAGGACGGGACACTTCACAGATACGCAGTATTTT; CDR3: CASRTGHFTDTQYF
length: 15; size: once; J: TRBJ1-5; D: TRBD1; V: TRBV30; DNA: TGTGCCTGGAGTTTGGGACAGGGGGAAAATCAGCCCCAGCATTTT; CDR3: CAWSLGQGENQPQHF
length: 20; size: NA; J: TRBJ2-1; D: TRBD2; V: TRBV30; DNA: TGTGCCTGGAGCGGATTTACGACTAGCGGGGGGTCGAGCTCCTACAATGAGCAGTTCTTC; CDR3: CAWSGFTTSGGSSSYNEQFF
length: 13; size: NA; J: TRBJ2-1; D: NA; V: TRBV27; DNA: TGTGCCAGCAGTTTAACAGGGTATCGTGAGCAGTTCTTC; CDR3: CASSLTGYREQFF
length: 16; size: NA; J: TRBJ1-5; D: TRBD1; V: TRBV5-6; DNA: TGTGCCAGCAGCCTTGCAGCTCAGGGGGGACATCAGCCCCAGCATTTT; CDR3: CASSLAAQGGHQPQHF
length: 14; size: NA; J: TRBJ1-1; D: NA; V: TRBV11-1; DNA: TGTGCCAGCAGCCTAGGACAGACGAACACTGAAGCTTTCTTT; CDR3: CASSLGQTNTEAFF
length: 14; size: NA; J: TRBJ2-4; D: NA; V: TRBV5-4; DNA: TGTGCCAGCAGCTCCAAAAGCGAGGTAAACATTCAGTACTTC; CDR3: CASSSKSEVNIQYF
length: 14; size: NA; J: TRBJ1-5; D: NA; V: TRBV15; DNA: TGTGCCACCGGAGGCCGATCCTCGGGGCGGCCCCAGCATTTT; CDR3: CATGGRSSGRPQHF
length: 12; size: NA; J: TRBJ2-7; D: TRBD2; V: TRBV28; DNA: TGTGCCGGGTCGCGGGGGTCCTACGAGCAGTACTTC; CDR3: CAGSRGSYEQYF
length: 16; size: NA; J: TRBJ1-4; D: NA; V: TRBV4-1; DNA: TGCGCCAGCAGCCAAGTCAGCGGTGCAACTAATGAAAAACTGTTTTTT; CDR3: CASSQVSGATNEKLFF